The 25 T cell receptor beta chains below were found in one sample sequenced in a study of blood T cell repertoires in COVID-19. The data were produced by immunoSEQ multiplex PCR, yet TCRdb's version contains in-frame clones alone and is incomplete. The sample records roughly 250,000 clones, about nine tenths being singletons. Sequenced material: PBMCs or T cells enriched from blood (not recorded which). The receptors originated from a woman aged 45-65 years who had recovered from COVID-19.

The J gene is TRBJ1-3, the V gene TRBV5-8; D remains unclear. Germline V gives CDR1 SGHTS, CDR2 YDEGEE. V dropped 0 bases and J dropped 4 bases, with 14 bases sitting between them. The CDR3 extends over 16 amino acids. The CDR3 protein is CASSLAQGGRGNTIYF. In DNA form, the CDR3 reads TGTGCCAGCAGCTTGGCCCAAGGAGGCCGGGGAAACACCATATATTTT.

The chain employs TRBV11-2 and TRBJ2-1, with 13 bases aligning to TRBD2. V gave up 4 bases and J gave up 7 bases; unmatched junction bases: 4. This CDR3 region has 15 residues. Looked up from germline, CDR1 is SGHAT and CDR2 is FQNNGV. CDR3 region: CASSSGLAGRNEQFF. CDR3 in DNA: TGTGCCAGCAGCTCGGGACTAGCGGGACGGAATGAGCAGTTCTTC.

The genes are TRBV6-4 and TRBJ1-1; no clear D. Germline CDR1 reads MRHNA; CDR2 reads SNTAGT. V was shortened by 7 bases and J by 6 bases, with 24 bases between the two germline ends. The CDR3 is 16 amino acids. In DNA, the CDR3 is TGTGCCAGCACCTCCCAGCCGGGAATCCCTGGGGCTGAAGCTTTCTTT. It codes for CASTSQPGIPGAEAFF.

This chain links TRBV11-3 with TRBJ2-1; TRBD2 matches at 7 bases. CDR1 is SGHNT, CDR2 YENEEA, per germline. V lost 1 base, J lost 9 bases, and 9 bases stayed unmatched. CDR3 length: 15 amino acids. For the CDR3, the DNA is TGTGCCAGCAGCTTAGCTTCCGGACTAGAAGTTGAGCAGTTCTTC. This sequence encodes CASSLASGLEVEQFF.

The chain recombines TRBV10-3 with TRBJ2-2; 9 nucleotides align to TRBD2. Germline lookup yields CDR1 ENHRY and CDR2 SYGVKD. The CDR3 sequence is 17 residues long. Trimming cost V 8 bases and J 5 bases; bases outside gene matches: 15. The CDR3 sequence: CAIALVTLAGKTGELFF. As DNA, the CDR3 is TGTGCCATCGCCTTGGTTACTCTAGCGGGAAAAACCGGGGAGCTGTTTTTT.

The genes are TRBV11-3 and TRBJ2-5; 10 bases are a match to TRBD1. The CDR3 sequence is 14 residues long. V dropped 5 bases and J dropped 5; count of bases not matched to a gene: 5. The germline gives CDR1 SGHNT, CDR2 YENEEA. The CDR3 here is CASSPRQGAETQYF. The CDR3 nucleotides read TGTGCCAGCAGCCCGAGACAGGGGGCGGAGACCCAGTACTTC.

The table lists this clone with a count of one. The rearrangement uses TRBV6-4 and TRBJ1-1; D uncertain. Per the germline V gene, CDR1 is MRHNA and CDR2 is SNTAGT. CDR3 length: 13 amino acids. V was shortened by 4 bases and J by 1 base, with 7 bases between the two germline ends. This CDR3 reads CASSVTQNTEAFF. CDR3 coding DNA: TGTGCCAGCAGTGTGACACAGAACACTGAAGCTTTCTTT.

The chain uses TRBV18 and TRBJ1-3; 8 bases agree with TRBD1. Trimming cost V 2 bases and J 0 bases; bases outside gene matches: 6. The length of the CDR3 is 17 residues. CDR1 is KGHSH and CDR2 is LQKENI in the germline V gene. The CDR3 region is CASSPGTGPGSGNTIYF. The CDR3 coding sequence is TGTGCCAGCTCACCAGGGACAGGTCCCGGCTCTGGAAACACCATATATTTT.

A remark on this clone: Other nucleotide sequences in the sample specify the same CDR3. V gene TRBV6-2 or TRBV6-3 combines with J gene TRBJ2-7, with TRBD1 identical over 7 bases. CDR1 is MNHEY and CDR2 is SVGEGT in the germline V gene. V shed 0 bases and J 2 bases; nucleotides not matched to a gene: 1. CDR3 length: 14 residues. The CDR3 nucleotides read TGTGCCAGCAGTTACTCGCAGGGGGCCTACGAGCAGTACTTC. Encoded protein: CASSYSQGAYEQYF.

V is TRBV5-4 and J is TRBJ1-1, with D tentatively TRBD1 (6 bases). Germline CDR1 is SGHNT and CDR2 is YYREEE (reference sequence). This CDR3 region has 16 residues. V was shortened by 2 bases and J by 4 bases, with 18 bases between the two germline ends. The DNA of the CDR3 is TGTGCCAGCAGCTTACAGGGTGTCAGTCTGTTCACTGAAGCTTTCTTT. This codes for CASSLQGVSLFTEAFF.

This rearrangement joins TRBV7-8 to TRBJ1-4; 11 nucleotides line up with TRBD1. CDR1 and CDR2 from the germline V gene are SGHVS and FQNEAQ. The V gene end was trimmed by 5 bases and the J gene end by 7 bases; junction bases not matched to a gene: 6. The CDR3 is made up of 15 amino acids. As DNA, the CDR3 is TGTGCCAGCAGCCAAACCGGGACAGGGGGTGAAAAACTGTTTTTT. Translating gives CASSQTGTGGEKLFF.

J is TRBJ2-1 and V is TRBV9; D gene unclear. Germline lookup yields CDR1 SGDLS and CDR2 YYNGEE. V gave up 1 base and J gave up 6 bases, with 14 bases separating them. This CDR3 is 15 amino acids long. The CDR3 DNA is TGTGCCAGCAGCGTAACGGGTACCTTTTTCAATGAGCAGTTCTTC. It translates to CASSVTGTFFNEQFF. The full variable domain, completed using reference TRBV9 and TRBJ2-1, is DSGVTQTPKHLITATGQRVTLRCSPRSGDLSVYWYQQSLDQGLQFLIQYYNGEERAKGNILERFSAQQFPDLHSELNLSSLELGDSALYFCASSVTGTFFNEQFFGPGTRLTVL.

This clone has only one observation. The CDR3 is CAWRVRGTNTGELFF. The CDR3 coding sequence is TGTGCCTGGAGGGTCAGGGGAACGAACACCGGGGAGCTGTTTTTT. V and J are TRBV30 and TRBJ2-2; a possible D gene is TRBD1 (6 bases). The V gene's germline CDR1 is GTSNPN and CDR2 SVGIG (reference sequence). V was cut by 3 bases and J by 0 bases, with 11 bases left in between. This CDR3 region has 15 residues.

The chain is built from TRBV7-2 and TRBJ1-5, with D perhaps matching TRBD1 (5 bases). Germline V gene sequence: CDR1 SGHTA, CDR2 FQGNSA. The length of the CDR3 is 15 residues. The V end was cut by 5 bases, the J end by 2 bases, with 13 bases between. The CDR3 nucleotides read TGTGCCAGCAGCCCGGGGGGTATCGGCAATCAGCCCCAGCATTTT. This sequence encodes CASSPGGIGNQPQHF. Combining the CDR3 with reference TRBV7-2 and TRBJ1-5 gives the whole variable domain GAGVSQSPSNKVTEKGKDVELRCDPISGHTALYWYRQSLGQGLEFLIYFQGNSAPDKSGLPSDRFSAERTGGSVSTLTIQRTQQEDSAVYLCASSPGGIGNQPQHFGDGTRLSIL.

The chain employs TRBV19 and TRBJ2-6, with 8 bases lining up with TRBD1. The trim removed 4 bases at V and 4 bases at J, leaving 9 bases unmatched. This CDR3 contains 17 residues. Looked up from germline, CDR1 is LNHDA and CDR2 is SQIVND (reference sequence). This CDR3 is CASSNSFRGPGANVLTF. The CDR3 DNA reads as TGTGCCAGTAGTAACTCTTTCAGGGGGCCCGGGGCCAACGTCCTGACTTTC.

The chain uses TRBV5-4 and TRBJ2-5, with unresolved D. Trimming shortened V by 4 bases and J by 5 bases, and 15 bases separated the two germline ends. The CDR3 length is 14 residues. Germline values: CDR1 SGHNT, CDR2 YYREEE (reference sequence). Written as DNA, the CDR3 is TGTGCCAGCAGCCCTAGGCCCCCGCAGGAGACCCAGTACTTC. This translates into CASSPRPPQETQYF.

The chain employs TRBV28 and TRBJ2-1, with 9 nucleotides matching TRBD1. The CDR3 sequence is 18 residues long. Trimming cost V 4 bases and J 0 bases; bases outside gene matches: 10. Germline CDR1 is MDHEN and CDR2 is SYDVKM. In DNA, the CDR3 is TGTGCCAGCAGTTCCCTTTCCCCGGGACAGGGCTCCTACAATGAGCAGTTCTTC. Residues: CASSSLSPGQGSYNEQFF.

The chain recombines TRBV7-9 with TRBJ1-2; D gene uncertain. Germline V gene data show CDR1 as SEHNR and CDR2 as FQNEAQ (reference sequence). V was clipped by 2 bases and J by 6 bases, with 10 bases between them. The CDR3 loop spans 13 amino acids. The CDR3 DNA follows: TGTGCCAGCAGCTTAATTATCCAGGATGGCTACACCTTC. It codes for CASSLIIQDGYTF.

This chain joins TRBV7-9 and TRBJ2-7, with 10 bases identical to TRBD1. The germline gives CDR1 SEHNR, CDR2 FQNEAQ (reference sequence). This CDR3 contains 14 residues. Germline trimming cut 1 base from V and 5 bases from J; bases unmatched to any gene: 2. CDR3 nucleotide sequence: TGTGCCAGCAGCTTAGGGGGACAGGGGAACGAGCAGTACTTC. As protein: CASSLGGQGNEQYF.

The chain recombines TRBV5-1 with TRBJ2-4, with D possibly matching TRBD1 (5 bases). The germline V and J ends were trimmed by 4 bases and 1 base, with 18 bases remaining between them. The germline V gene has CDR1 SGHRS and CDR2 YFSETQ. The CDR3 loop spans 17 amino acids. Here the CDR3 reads CASSLNAQTVAKNIQYF. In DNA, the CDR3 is TGCGCCAGCAGCCTAAACGCCCAGACAGTCGCCAAAAACATTCAGTACTTC.

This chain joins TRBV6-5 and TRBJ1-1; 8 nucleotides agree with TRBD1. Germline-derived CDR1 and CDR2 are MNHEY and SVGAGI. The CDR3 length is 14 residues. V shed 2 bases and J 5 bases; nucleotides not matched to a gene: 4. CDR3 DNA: TGTGCCAGCAGTTACGGACAGGGAGGGACTGAAGCTTTCTTT. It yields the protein CASSYGQGGTEAFF.

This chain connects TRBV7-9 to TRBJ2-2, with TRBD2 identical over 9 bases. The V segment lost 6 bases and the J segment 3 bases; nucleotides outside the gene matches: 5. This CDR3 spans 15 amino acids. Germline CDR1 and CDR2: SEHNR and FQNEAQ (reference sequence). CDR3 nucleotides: TGTGCCAGCAGGATCATAGCGGGGGACACCGGGGAGCTGTTTTTT. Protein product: CASRIIAGDTGELFF. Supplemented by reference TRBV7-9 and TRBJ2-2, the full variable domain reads DTGVSQNPRHKITKRGQNVTFRCDPISEHNRLYWYRQTLGQGPEFLTYFQNEAQLEKSRLLSDRFSAERPKGSFSTLEIQRTEQGDSAMYLCASRIIAGDTGELFFGEGSRLTVL.

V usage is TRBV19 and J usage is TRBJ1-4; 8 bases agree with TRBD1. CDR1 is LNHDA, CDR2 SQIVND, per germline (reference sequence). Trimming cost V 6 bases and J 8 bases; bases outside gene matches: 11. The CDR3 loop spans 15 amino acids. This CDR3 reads CASRSTGAGEEKLFF. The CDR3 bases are TGTGCCAGTAGATCGACAGGGGCTGGGGAGGAAAAACTGTTTTTT.

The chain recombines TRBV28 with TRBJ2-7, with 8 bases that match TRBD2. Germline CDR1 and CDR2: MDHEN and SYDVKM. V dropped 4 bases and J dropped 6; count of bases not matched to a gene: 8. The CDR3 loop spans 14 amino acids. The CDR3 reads CASSSTGGPGEQYF. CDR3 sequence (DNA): TGTGCCAGCAGTTCAACGGGAGGGCCGGGCGAGCAGTACTTC.

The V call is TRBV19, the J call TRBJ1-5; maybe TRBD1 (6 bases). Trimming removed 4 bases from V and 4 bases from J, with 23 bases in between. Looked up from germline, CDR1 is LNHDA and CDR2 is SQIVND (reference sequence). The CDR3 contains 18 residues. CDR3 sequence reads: CASSTLHPDRIGNQPQHF. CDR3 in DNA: TGTGCCAGTAGTACGCTACATCCCGACAGGATTGGAAATCAGCCCCAGCATTTT.